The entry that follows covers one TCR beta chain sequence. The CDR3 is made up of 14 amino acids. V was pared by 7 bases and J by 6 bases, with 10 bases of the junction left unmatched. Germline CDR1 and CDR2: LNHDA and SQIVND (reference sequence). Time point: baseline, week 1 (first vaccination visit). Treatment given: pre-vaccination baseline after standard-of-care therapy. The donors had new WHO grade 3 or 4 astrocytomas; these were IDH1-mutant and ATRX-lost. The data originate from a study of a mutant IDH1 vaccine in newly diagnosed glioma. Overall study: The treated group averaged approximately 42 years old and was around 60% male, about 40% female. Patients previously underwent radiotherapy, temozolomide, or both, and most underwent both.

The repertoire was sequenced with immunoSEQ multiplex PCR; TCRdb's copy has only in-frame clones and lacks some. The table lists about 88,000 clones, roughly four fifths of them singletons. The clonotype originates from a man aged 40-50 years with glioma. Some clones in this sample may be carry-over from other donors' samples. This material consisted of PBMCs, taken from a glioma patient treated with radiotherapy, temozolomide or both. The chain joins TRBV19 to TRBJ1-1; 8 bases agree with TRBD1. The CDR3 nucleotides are TGTGCCAGTACCCCCTCGCAGGGGGCCTCTGAAGCTTTCTTT. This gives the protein CASTPSQGASEAFF.